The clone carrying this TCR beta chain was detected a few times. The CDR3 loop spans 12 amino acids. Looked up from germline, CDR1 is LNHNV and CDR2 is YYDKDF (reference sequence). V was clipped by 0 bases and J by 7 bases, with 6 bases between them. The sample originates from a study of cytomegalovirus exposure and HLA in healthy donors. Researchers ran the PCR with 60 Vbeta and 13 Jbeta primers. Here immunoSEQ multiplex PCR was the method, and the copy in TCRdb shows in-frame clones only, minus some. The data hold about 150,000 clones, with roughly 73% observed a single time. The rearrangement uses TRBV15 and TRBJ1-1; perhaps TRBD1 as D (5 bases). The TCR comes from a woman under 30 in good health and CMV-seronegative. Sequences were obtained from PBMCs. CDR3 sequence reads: CATSREGLEAFF. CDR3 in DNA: TGTGCCACCAGCAGAGAGGGGCTTGAAGCTTTCTTT.